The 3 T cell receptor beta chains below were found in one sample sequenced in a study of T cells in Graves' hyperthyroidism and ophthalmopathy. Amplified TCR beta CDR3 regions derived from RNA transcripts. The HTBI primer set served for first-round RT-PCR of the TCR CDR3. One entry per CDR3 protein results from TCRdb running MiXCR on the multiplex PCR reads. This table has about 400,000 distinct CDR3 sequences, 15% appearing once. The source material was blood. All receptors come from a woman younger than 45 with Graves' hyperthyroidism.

The CDR3 nucleotides read TGTGCCAGCAGCTTAGGATCAGGGAAGAGCAATCAGCCCCAGCATTTT. Its protein is CASSLGSGKSNQPQHF. The genes are TRBV7-9 and TRBJ1-5; maybe TRBD1 (5 bases). CDR1 is SEHNR and CDR2 is FQNEAQ in the germline V gene (reference sequence). V was clipped by 1 base and J by 1 base, with 11 bases between them. This CDR3 comprises 16 residues.

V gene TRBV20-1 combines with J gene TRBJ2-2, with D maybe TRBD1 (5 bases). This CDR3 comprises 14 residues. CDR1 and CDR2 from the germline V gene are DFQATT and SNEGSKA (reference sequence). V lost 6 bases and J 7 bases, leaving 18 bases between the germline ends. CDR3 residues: CSAPQGGLDGELFF. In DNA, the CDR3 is TGCAGTGCCCCCCAGGGCGGTTTGGACGGGGAGCTGTTTTTT.

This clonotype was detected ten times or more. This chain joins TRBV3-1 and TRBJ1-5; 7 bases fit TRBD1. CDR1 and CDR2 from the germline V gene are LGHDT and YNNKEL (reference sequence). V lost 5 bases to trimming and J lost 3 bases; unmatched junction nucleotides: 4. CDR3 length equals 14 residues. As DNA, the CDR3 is TGTGCCAGCAGCGTGGGACAGTTCAATCAGCCCCAGCATTTT. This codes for CASSVGQFNQPQHF. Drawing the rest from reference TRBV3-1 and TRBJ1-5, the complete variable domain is DTAVSQTPKYLVTQMGNDKSIKCEQNLGHDTMYWYKQDSKKFLKIMFSYNNKELIINETVPNRFSPKSPDKAHLNLHINSLELGDSAVYFCASSVGQFNQPQHFGDGTRLSIL.